The clone carrying this TCR beta chain has only a few counts. TCRdb called the RT-PCR reads again in MiXCR, with one record for every CDR3 protein. The sample contains more than 600,000 distinct CDR3 sequences, more than 13% of which appear only once. The V segment lost 4 bases and the J segment 6 bases; nucleotides outside the gene matches: 10. Germline loops: CDR1 SGHRS, CDR2 YFSETQ. CDR3 size: 17 residues. The source material was memory CD4+ T cells from blood. This clonotype was obtained from a female donor in good health, serving as a healthy control. The rearrangement joins TRBV5-1 to TRBJ2-2, with 12 positions matching TRBD2. Here the CDR3 reads CASSLPSGRAGSGELFF. In nucleotides, the CDR3 is TGCGCCAGCAGCCTTCCTAGCGGGAGGGCCGGCTCCGGGGAGCTGTTTTTT.